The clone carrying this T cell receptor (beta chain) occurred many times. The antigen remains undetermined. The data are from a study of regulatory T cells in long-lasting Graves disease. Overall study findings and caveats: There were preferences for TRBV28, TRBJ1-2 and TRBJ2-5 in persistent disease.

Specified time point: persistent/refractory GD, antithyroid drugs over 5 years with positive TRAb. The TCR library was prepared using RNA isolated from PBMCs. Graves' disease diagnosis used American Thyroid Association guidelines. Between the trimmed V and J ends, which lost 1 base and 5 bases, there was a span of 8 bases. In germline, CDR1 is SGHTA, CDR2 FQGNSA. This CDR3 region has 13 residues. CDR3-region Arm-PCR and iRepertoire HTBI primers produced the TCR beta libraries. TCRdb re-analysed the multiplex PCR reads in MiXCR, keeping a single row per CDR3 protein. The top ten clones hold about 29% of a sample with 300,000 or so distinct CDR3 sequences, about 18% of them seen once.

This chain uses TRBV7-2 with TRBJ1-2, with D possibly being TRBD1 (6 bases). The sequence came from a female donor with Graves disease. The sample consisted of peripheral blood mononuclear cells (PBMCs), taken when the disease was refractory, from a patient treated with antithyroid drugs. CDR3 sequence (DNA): TGTGCCAGCAGCTTAGACAGGGAGTATGGCTACACCTTC. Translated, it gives CASSLDREYGYTF.